This TCR beta chain was observed in a study of tumor T cells in aggressive B-cell lymphoma. Germline assignment: CDR1 SGHDN and CDR2 FVKESK. The CDR3 consists of 13 residues. Assay: immunoSEQ multiplex PCR; the TCRdb copy retains only in-frame clones and omits some. Of 5,900 or so clones detected, about 68% appear once; the ten largest clones hold about 7%. The J gene is TRBJ1-3, the V gene TRBV14; no reliable D call. The TCR was taken from an adult with diffuse large B cell lymphoma. Source material: tumor tissue. The DNA for the CDR3 is TGTGCAACTCGGTTGAGCTCTGGAAACACCATATATTTT. Translated: CATRLSSGNTIYF.